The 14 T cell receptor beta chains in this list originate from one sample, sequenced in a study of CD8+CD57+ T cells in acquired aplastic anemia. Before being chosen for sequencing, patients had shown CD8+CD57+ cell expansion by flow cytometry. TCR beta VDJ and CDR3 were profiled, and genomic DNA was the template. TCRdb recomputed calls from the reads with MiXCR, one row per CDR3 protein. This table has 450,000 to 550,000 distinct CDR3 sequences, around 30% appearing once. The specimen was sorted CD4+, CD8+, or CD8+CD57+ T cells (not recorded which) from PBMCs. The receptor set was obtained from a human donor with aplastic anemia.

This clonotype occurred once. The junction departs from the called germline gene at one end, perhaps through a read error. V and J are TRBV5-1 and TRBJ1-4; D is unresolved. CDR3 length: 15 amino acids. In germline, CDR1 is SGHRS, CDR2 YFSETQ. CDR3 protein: CASSHSGGRGEKLSF. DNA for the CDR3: TGCGCCAGCAGCCATTCAGGAGGTCGAGGTGAAAAACTGTCTTTT.

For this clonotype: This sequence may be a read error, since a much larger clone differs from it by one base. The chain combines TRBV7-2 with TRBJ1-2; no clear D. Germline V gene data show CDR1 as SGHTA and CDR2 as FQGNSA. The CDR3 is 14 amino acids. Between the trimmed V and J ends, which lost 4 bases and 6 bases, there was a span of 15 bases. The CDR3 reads CASSSEGPRHGYTF. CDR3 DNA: TGTGCCAGCAGCTCCGAGGGCCCTCGGCATGGCTACACCTTC.

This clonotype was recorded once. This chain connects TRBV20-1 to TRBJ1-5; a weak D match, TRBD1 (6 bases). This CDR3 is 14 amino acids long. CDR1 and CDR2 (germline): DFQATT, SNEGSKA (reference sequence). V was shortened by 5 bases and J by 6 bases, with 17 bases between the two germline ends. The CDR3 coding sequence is TGCAGTGCTTCTTCGCAGGGGCGAAGTCAGCCCCAGCATTTT. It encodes CSASSQGRSQPQHF.

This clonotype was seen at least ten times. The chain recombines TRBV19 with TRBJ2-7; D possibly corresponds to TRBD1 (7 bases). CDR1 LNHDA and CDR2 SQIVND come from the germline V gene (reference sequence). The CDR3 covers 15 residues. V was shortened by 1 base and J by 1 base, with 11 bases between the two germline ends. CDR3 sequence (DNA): TGTGCCAGTAGTATAGGCGGGACAGCATCCTACGAGCAGTACTTC. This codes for CASSIGGTASYEQYF.

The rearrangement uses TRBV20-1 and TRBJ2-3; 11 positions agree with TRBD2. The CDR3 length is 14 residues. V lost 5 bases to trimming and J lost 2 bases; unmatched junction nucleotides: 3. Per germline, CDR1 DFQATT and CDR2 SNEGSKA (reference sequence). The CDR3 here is CSALAGGPTDTQYF. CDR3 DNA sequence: TGCAGTGCTCTAGCGGGGGGTCCCACAGATACGCAGTATTTT.

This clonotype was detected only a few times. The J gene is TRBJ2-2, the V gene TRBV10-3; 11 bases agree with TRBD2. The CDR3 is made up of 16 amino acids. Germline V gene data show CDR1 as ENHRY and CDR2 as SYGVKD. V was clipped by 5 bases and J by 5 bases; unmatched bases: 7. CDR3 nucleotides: TGTGCCATCAGTCCCGGGACTAGCGGTTTAACCGGGGAGCTGTTTTTT. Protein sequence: CAISPGTSGLTGELFF.

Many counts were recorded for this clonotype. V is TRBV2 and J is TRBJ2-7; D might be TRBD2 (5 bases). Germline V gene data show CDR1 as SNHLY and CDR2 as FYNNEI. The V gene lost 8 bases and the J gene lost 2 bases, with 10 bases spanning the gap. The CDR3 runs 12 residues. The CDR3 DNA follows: TGTGCCAGCCGCCAGGAGGCCTACGAGCAGTACTTC. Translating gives CASRQEAYEQYF.

The CDR3 is CASSLANQGFTEAFF. Written as DNA, the CDR3 is TGTGCCAGCAGCTTAGCTAATCAGGGGTTCACTGAAGCTTTCTTT. V and J are TRBV7-9 and TRBJ1-1, with D perhaps TRBD1 (6 bases). The CDR3 sequence is 15 residues long. Per the germline V gene, CDR1 is SEHNR and CDR2 is FQNEAQ (reference sequence). V lost 0 bases to trimming and J lost 4 bases, with 12 bases between them.

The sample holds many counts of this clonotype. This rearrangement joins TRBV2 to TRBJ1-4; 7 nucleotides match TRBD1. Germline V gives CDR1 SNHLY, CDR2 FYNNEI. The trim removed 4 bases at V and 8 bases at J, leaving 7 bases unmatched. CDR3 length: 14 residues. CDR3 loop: CASSGQGVKEKLFF. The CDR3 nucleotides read TGTGCCAGCAGTGGACAGGGAGTAAAGGAAAAACTGTTTTTT.

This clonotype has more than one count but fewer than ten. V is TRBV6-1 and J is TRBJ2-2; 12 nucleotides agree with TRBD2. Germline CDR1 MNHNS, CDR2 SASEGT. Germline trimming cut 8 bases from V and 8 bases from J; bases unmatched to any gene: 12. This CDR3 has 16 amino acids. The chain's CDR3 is CASALLTSGRPGELFF. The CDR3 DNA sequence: TGTGCCAGCGCTCTCCTCACTAGCGGGAGGCCAGGGGAGCTGTTTTTT.

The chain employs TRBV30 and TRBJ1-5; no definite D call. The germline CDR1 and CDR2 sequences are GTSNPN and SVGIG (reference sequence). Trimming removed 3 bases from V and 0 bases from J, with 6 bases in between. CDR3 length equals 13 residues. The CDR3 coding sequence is TGTGCCTGGAGAGACAATAGCAATCAGCCCCAGCATTTT. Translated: CAWRDNSNQPQHF.

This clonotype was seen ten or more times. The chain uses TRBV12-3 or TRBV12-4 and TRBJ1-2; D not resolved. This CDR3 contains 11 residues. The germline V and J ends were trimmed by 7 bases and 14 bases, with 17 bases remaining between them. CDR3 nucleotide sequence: TGTGCCAGCACTCGGGAGGCGGCCAGGACCTTC. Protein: CASTREAARTF.

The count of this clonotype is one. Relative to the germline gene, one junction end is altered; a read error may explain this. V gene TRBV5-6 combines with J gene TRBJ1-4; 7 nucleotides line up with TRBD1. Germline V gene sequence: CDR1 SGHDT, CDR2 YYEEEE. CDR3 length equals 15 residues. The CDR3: CAGSYQGEVNEKLFF. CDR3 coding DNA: TGTGCCGGCAGCTACCAGGGGGAGGTGAATGAAAAACTGTTTTTT.

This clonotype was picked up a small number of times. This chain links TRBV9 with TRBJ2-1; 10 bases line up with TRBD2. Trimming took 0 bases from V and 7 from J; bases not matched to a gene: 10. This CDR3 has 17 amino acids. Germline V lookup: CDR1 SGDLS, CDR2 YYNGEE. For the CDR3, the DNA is TGTGCCAGCAGCGTAGATGGGCTAGCGGGAGTTCTAAATGAGCAGTTCTTC. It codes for CASSVDGLAGVLNEQFF.